What follows describes a single T cell receptor beta chain. Its target is not known. Libraries were prepared by immunoSEQ multiplex PCR; TCRdb keeps only in-frame clonotypes and omits some of them. The data contain tens of thousands of clones, around 90% of them singletons. The record originates from a study of T cell responses to AZD1222 COVID-19 vaccine. Whole-study findings and limits: White British ancestry dominated among donors, who included more females, and clonal diversity was possibly underestimated. Repertoire sampling occurred only after the peak T cell response. Nearly half of the spike-specific TCRs reportedly recognize variant regions that carry no mutations. Breadth and depth of Spike-specific TCRs rose after two AZD1222 doses.

The sample here was peripheral blood, taken 28 days after the second dose of the MenACWY control vaccine. This clonotype was obtained from an adult who received the MenACWY meningococcal vaccine as a control.

The CDR3 region has the DNA TGTGCCAGTAGTAGTTCTCCAAGAGTAGGGAGCACTGAAGCTTTCTTT. It codes for CASSSSPRVGSTEAFF. The chain links TRBV19 to TRBJ1-1, with D hard to call. Germline V gives CDR1 LNHDA, CDR2 SQIVND (reference sequence). The V and J ends lost 4 bases and 4 bases respectively, with 19 bases between them. The CDR3 loop spans 16 amino acids.